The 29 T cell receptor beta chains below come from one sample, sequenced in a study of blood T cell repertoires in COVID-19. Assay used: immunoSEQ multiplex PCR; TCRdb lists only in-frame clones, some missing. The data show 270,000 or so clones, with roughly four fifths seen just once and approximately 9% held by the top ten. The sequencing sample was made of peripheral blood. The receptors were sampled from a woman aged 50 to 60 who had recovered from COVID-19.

CDR3 sequence reads: CAWSVLFVTEAFF. CDR3 nucleotide sequence: TGTGCCTGGAGTGTACTTTTTGTTACTGAAGCTTTCTTT. This chain uses TRBV30 with TRBJ1-1; D is uncertain. CDR1 is GTSNPN, CDR2 SVGIG, per germline (reference sequence). V was cut by 0 bases and J by 5 bases, with 10 bases left in between. This CDR3 comprises 13 residues.

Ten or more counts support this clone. In DNA, the CDR3 is TGTGCCAGCAGTCCAACACAGGACGAGCAGTACTTC. Its protein is CASSPTQDEQYF. This rearrangement joins TRBV27 to TRBJ2-7, with a weak D call TRBD1 (5 bases). Trimming pared 5 bases from V and 5 bases from J, leaving 10 bases between. This CDR3 region has 12 residues. Germline CDR1 MNHEY, CDR2 SMNVEV (reference sequence).

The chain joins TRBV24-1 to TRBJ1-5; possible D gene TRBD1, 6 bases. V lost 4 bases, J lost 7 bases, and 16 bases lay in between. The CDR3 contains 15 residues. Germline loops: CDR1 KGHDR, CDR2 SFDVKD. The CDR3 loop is CATSDKQGSGQPQHF. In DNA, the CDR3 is TGTGCCACCAGTGACAAACAGGGTTCAGGGCAGCCCCAGCATTTT.

CDR3 in DNA: TGTGCCAGCAGCTTCTCCGGGACTGAGGGAGAGACCCAGTACTTC. Protein: CASSFSGTEGETQYF. The V gene is TRBV7-2, the J gene TRBJ2-5; D may be TRBD2 (6 bases). V was clipped by 3 bases and J by 4 bases, with 15 bases between them. Germline V gene sequence: CDR1 SGHTA, CDR2 FQGNSA. This CDR3 has 15 amino acids.

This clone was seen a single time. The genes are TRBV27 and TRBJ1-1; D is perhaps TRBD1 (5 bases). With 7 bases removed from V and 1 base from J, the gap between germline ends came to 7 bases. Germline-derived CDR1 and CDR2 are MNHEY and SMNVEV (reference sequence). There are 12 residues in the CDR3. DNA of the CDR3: TGTGCCAGCATCGGGGGGAACACTGAAGCTTTCTTT. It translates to CASIGGNTEAFF.

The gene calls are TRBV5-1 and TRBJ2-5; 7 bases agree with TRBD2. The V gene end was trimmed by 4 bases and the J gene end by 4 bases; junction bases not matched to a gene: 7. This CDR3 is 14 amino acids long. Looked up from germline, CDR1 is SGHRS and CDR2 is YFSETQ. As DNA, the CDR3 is TGCGCCAGCAGCCGGGGGAGGGCACGAGAGACCCAGTACTTC. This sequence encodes CASSRGRARETQYF.

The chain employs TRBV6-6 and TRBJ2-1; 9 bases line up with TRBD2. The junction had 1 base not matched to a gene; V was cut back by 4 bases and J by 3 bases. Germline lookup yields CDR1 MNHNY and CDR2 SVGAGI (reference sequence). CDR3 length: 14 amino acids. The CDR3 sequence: CASSSAGGYNEQFF. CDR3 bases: TGTGCCAGCAGTTCAGCGGGGGGCTACAATGAGCAGTTCTTC.

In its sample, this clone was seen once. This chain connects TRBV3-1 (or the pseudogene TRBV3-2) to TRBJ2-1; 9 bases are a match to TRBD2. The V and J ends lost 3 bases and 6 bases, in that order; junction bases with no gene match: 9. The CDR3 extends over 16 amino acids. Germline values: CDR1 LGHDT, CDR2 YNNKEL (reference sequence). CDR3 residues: CASSHYPGLARNEQFF. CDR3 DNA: TGTGCCAGCAGCCATTACCCGGGACTAGCACGCAATGAGCAGTTCTTC.

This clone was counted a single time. CDR3 sequence reads: CASSWGLAGSNEQFF. The CDR3 DNA reads TGTGCCAGCAGCTGGGGACTAGCGGGATCCAATGAGCAGTTCTTC. This chain uses TRBV7-2 with TRBJ2-1; 13 bases agree with TRBD2. Germline CDR1 reads SGHTA; CDR2 reads FQGNSA. With V trimmed by 4 bases and J by 6 bases, 3 bases remained unmatched. The CDR3 consists of 15 residues.

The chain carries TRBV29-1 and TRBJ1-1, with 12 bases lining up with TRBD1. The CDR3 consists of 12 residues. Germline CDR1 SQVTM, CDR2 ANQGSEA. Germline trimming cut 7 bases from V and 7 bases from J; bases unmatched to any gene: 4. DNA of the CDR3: TGCAGCGACGGGACAGGGGGCGTTGAAGCTTTCTTT. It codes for CSDGTGGVEAFF.

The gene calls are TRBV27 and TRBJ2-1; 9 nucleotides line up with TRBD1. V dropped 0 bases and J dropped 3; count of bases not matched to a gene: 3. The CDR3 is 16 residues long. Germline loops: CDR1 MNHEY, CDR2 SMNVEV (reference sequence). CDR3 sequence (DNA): TGTGCCAGCAGTTTATCTCCGACAGGGGGCTACAATGAGCAGTTCTTC. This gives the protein CASSLSPTGGYNEQFF.

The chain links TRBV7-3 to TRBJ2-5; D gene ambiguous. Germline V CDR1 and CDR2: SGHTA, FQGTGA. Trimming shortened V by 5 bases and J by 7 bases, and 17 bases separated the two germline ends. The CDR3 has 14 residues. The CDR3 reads CASSPNSLPVTQYF. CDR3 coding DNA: TGTGCCAGCAGCCCGAACAGCCTTCCTGTGACCCAGTACTTC.

CDR3 sequence (DNA): TGTGCCACCAGAGGCGCGGAGAACACTGAAGCTTTCTTT. Residues: CATRGAENTEAFF. This chain uses TRBV24-1 with TRBJ1-1; the D is unclear. Trimming took off 7 bases at V and 1 base at J, with 9 bases between the two ends. The CDR3 extends over 13 amino acids. The germline V gene has CDR1 KGHDR and CDR2 SFDVKD.

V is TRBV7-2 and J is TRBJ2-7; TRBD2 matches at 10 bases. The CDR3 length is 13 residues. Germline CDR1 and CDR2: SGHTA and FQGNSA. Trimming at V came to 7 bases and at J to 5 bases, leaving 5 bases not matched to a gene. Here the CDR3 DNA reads TGTGCCAGCAAAAGCGGGGGGGCCCACGAGCAGTACTTC. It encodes CASKSGGAHEQYF.

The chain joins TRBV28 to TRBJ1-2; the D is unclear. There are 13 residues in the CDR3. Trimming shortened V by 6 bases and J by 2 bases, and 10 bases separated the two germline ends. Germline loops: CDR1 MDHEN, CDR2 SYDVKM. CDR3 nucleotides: TGTGCCAGCAGACCGACATCGAACTATGGCTACACCTTC. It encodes CASRPTSNYGYTF.

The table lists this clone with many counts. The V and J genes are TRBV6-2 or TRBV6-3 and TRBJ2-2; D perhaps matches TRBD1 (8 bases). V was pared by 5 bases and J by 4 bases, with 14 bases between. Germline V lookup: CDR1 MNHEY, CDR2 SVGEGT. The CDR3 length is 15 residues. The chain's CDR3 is CASSTQGGSTGELFF. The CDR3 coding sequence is TGTGCCAGCAGTACACAGGGGGGGAGCACCGGGGAGCTGTTTTTT.

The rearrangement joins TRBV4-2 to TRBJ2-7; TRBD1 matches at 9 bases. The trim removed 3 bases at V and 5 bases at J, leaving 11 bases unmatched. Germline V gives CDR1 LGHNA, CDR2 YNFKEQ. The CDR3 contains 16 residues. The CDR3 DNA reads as TGTGCCAGCAGCCAGGAGGGTCCCGGGACAGGGAACGAGCAGTACTTC. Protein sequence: CASSQEGPGTGNEQYF.

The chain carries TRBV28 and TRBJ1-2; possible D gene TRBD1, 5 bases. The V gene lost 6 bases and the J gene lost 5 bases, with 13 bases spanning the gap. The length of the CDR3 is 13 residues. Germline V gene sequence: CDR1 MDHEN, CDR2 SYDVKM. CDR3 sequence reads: CASSSGGSYGYTF. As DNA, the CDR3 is TGTGCCAGCAGCTCCGGGGGTTCATATGGCTACACCTTC.

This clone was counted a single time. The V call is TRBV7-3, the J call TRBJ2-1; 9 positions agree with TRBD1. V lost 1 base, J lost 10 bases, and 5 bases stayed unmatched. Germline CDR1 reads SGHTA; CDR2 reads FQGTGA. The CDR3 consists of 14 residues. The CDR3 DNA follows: TGTGCCAGCAGCTTAATGGGACAGGGCCAAGAGCAGTTCTTC. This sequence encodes CASSLMGQGQEQFF.

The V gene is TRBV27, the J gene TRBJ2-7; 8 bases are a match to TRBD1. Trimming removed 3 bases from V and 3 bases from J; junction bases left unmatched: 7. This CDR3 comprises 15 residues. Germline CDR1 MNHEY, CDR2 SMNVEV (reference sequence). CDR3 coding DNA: TGTGCCAGCAGTTTTGGCAGGGGGCGATTCTACGAGCAGTACTTC. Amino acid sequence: CASSFGRGRFYEQYF.

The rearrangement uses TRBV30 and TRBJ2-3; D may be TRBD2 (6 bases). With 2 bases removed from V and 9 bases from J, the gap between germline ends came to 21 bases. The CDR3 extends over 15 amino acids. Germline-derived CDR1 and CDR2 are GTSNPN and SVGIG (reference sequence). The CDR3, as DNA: TGTGCCTGGAGTCAAGACGTGCCGGGGGTAGCCACGCAGTATTTT. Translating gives CAWSQDVPGVATQYF.

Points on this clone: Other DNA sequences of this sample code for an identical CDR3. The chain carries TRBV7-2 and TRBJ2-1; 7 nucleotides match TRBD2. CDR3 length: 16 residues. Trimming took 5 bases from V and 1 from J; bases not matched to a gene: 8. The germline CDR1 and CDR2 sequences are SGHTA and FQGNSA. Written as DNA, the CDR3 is TGTGCCAGCAGCCCTCAGGCGGGAGATTCCTACAATGAGCAGTTCTTC. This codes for CASSPQAGDSYNEQFF.

This CDR3 reads CASTLAGVPHEQYF. The DNA of the CDR3 is TGTGCCAGCACCTTAGCGGGAGTTCCCCACGAGCAGTACTTC. This rearrangement joins TRBV28 to TRBJ2-7; 9 bases agree with TRBD2. The germline gives CDR1 MDHEN, CDR2 SYDVKM. Trimming removed 7 bases from V and 5 bases from J; junction bases left unmatched: 9. The CDR3 totals 14 residues.

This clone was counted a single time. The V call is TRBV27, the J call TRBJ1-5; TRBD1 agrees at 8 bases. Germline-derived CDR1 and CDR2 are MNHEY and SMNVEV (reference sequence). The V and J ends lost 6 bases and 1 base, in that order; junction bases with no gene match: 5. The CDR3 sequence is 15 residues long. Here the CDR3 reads CASRGTGLSNQPQHF. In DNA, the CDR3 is TGTGCCAGCAGAGGGACAGGTCTGAGCAATCAGCCCCAGCATTTT.

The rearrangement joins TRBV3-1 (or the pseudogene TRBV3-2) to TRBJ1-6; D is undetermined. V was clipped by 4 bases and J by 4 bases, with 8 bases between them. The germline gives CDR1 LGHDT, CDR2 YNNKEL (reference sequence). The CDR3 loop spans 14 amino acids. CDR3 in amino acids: CASSLLAYNSPLHF. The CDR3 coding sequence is TGTGCCAGCAGCCTTTTAGCTTATAATTCACCCCTCCACTTT.

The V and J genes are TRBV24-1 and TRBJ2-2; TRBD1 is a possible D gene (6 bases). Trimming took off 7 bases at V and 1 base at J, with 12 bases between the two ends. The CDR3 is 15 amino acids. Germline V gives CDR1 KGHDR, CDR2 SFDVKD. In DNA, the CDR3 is TGTGCCACCAGCGGGATGACAGGGAACACCGGGGAGCTGTTTTTT. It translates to CATSGMTGNTGELFF.

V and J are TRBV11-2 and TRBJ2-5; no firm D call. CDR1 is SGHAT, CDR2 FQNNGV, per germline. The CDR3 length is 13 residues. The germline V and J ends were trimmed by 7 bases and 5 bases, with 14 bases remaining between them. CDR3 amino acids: CASTKRSHETQYF. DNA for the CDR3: TGTGCCAGCACCAAGAGGTCCCATGAGACCCAGTACTTC.

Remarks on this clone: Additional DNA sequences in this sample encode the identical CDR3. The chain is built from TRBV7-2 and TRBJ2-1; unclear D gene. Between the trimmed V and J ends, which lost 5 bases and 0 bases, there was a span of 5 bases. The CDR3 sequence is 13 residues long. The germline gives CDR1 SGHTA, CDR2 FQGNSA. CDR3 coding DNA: TGTGCCAGCAGCCTCCGCTCCTACAATGAGCAGTTCTTC. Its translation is CASSLRSYNEQFF.

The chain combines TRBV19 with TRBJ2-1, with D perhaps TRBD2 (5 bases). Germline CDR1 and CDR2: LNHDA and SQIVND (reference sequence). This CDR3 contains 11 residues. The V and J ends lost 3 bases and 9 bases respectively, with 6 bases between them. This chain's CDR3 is CASSIGGEQFF. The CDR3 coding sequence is TGTGCCAGTAGTATTGGAGGTGAGCAGTTCTTC. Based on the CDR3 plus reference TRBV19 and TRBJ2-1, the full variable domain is DGGITQSPKYLFRKEGQNVTLSCEQNLNHDAMYWYRQDPGQGLRLIYYSQIVNDFQKGDIAEGYSVSREKKESFPLTVTSAQKNPTAFYLCASSIGGEQFFGPGTRLTVL.